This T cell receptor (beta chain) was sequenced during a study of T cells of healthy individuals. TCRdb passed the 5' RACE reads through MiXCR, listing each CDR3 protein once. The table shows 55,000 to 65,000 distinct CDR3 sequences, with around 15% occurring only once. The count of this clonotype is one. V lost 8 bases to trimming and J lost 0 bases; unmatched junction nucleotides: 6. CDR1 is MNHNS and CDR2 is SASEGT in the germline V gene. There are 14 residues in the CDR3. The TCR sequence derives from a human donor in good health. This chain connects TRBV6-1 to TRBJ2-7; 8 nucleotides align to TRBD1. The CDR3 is CASLPGQVSYEQYF. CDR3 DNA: TGTGCCAGCTTACCGGGACAGGTCTCCTACGAGCAGTACTTC.